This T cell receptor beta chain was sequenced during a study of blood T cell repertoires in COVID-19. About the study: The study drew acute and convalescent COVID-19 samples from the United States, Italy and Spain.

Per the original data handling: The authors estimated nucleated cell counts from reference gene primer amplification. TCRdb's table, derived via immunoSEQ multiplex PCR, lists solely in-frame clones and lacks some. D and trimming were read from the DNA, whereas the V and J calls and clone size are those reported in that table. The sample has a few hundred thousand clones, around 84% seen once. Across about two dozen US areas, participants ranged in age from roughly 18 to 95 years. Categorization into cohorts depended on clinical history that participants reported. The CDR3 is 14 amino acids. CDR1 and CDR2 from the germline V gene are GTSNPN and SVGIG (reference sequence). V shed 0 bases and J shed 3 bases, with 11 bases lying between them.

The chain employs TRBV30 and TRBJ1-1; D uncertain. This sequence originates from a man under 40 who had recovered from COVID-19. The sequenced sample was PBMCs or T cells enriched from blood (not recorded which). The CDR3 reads CAWSVIGGYTEAFF. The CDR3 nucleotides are TGTGCCTGGAGTGTAATTGGAGGGTACACTGAAGCTTTCTTT.